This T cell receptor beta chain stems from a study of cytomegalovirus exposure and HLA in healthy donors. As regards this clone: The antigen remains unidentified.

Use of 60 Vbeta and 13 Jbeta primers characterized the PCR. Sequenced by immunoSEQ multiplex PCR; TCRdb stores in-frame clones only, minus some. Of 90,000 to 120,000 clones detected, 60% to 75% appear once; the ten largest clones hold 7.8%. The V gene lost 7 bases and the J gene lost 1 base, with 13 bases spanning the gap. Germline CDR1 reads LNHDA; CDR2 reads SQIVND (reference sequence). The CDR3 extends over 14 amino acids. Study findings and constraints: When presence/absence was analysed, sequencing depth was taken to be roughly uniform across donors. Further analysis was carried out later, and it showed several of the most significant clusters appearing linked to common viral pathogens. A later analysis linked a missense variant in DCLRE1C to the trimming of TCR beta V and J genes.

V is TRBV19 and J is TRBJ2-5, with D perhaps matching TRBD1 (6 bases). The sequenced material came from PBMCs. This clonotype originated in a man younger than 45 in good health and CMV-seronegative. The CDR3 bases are TGTGCCAGTACCCCCGGGACACCCCAAGAGACCCAGTACTTC. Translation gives CASTPGTPQETQYF.